These T cell receptor beta chains were read from a single sample in a study of blood T cell repertoires in COVID-19. Sequenced by immunoSEQ multiplex PCR; TCRdb stores in-frame clones only, minus some. The sample shows roughly 190,000 clones, 84% of them seen only once. Specimen: PBMCs or T cells enriched from blood (not recorded which). The source of these receptors is a woman aged 30 to 39 who had been exposed to COVID-19. Each CDR3 is given with its conserved first and last residue. The D gene is left open where the match is weak. Some rows have no size entry. The others give once, few or many, or a class for an expanded clone.

cdr3_nt: TGTGCCAGCAGTCAACAGGGGTCCCCCGGTCAGCCCCAGCATTTT
cdr3_aa: CASSQQGSPGQPQHF
j_call: TRBJ1-5
v_call: TRBV4-2
d_call: TRBD1
clone_size: NA

cdr3_nt: TGTGCCAGCAGCTTATCGCCGGGGACAGGGCCCTACGAGCAGTACTTC
cdr3_aa: CASSLSPGTGPYEQYF
j_call: TRBJ2-7
v_call: TRBV7-9
d_call: TRBD1
clone_size: NA

cdr3_nt: TGTGCCATCAGCGGGACAGGGGGCAGGAATTCACCCCTCCACTTT
cdr3_aa: CAISGTGGRNSPLHF
j_call: TRBJ1-6
v_call: TRBV10-3
d_call: TRBD1
clone_size: NA

cdr3_nt: TGTGCCAGCAGCCAGACAGACATGAACACTGAAGCTTTCTTT
cdr3_aa: CASSQTDMNTEAFF
j_call: TRBJ1-1
v_call: TRBV3-1/TRBV3-2
d_call: NA
clone_size: NA

cdr3_nt: TGTGCCAGCAGCGGTCGGGTCCCTAACTATGGCTACACCTTC
cdr3_aa: CASSGRVPNYGYTF
j_call: TRBJ1-2
v_call: TRBV9
d_call: NA
clone_size: NA

cdr3_nt: TGTGCCACCCTTTTCTCTGAAGCTTTCTTT
cdr3_aa: CATLFSEAFF
j_call: TRBJ1-1
v_call: TRBV24-1
d_call: NA
clone_size: NA

cdr3_nt: TGTGCCAGCAGTTCGGGACAGGGTCCAACTAATGAAAAACTGTTTTTT
cdr3_aa: CASSSGQGPTNEKLFF
j_call: TRBJ1-4
v_call: TRBV6-5
d_call: TRBD1
clone_size: NA

cdr3_nt: TGTGCCAGCAGAGGACAGGGAGGGACGAGCTCCTACAATGAGCAGTTCTTC
cdr3_aa: CASRGQGGTSSYNEQFF
j_call: TRBJ2-1
v_call: TRBV7-6
d_call: NA
clone_size: once

cdr3_nt: TGCAGCGTTCAAAAGGGGAATGAAAAACTGTTTTTT
cdr3_aa: CSVQKGNEKLFF
j_call: TRBJ1-4
v_call: TRBV29-1
d_call: NA
clone_size: NA

cdr3_nt: TGTGCCAGCTCCCTGGTGGCTAGCGAGGATACGCAGTATTTT
cdr3_aa: CASSLVASEDTQYF
j_call: TRBJ2-3
v_call: TRBV18
d_call: NA
clone_size: NA

cdr3_nt: TGTGCCAGCAGCTTAGGTACGACAGGTCCGTCACTAGGAAATCAGCCCCAGCATTTT
cdr3_aa: CASSLGTTGPSLGNQPQHF
j_call: TRBJ1-5
v_call: TRBV7-9
d_call: NA
clone_size: few

cdr3_nt: TGTGCCAGCAGCGTGGGACAGCCGAATGAAAAACTGTTTTTT
cdr3_aa: CASSVGQPNEKLFF
j_call: TRBJ1-4
v_call: TRBV11-2
d_call: TRBD1
clone_size: NA

cdr3_nt: TGTGCCAGCACGCGGGGGGGCATAAATGAGCAGTTCTTC
cdr3_aa: CASTRGGINEQFF
j_call: TRBJ2-1
v_call: TRBV11-1
d_call: TRBD2
clone_size: NA

cdr3_nt: TGTGCCAGCAGCGTCGCGGGGAGTCTAAACACCATATATTTT
cdr3_aa: CASSVAGSLNTIYF
j_call: TRBJ1-3
v_call: TRBV6-5
d_call: NA
clone_size: NA

cdr3_nt: TGTGCCAGCACCCCGGGACAGGGAGGGAACTATGGCTACACCTTC
cdr3_aa: CASTPGQGGNYGYTF
j_call: TRBJ1-2
v_call: TRBV6-5
d_call: TRBD1
clone_size: NA

cdr3_nt: TGTGCCAGCAGCTTAATGGGACAGGGGGTGACTAAAGGCGCGCAGTACTTC
cdr3_aa: CASSLMGQGVTKGAQYF
j_call: TRBJ2-7
v_call: TRBV7-6
d_call: TRBD1
clone_size: NA

cdr3_nt: TGCGCCAGCAGCTTGAACGGAGGCTCTGGGGCCAACGTCCTGACTTTC
cdr3_aa: CASSLNGGSGANVLTF
j_call: TRBJ2-6
v_call: TRBV5-1
d_call: NA
clone_size: NA

cdr3_nt: TGTGCCAGCAATATGGGCAGGGGGCCGGGCTACACCTTC
cdr3_aa: CASNMGRGPGYTF
j_call: TRBJ1-2
v_call: TRBV6-5
d_call: TRBD1
clone_size: many

cdr3_nt: TGTGCCAGCAGTCGTTCAGGGGGCGCGGGCTACACCTTC
cdr3_aa: CASSRSGGAGYTF
j_call: TRBJ1-2
v_call: TRBV2
d_call: TRBD1
clone_size: NA

cdr3_nt: TGTGCCAGCGGAGGGGTTTCCGAAGAGACCCAGTACTTC
cdr3_aa: CASGGVSEETQYF
j_call: TRBJ2-5
v_call: TRBV27
d_call: NA
clone_size: NA